This is a list of T cell receptor beta chains from one sample in a study of shared clonotypes between healthy human individuals. Assay: immunoSEQ multiplex PCR; the TCRdb copy retains only in-frame clones and omits some. The table has roughly 1,500,000 clones, about 98.5% seen once. The sequenced sample was naive CD4+ T cells sorted from blood. These receptors were taken from a man aged 30-40 years in good health. Each CDR3 is given with its conserved first and last residue. The order of the fields is J gene, D gene, clone size, V gene, CDR3 protein, CDR3 DNA. D genes are given only for firm matches. For some rows the clone size is stated as once, few or many, or as a class when expanded; others skip it.

>TRBJ2-3|.|.|TRBV2
CASGRVGTDTQYF
TGTGCCAGCGGCAGGGTGGGCACAGATACGCAGTATTTT
>TRBJ2-3|.|.|TRBV7-6
CASRASGGDPVDTQYF
TGTGCCAGCAGGGCCTCCGGCGGGGACCCCGTTGATACGCAGTATTTT
>TRBJ2-7|.|once|TRBV21-1
CASSPPHRGPSSYEQYF
TGTGCCAGCAGCCCCCCTCATAGGGGACCCAGCTCCTACGAGCAGTACTTC
>TRBJ1-2|.|once|TRBV6-1
CASSGGRGGDYGYTF
TGTGCCAGCAGCGGAGGGAGGGGCGGGGACTATGGCTACACCTTC
>TRBJ1-5|.|.|TRBV28
CASTATPEPQHF
TGTGCCAGCACCGCGACCCCTGAGCCCCAGCATTTT
>TRBJ2-7|TRBD2|.|TRBV27
CASSFGTTGKQYF
TGTGCCAGCAGTTTCGGGACTACCGGTAAGCAGTACTTC
>TRBJ2-2|.|.|TRBV4-3
CASSPRGRNTGELFF
TGCGCCAGCAGCCCGCGGGGCCGAAACACCGGGGAGCTGTTTTTT
>TRBJ2-7|.|.|TRBV7-9
CASSSRTSTREQYF
TGTGCCAGCAGCTCCCGTACTAGTACAAGGGAGCAGTACTTC
>TRBJ2-5|TRBD2|.|TRBV7-6
CASSFTSGRAQETQYF
TGTGCCAGCAGCTTTACTAGCGGGAGGGCCCAAGAGACCCAGTACTTC
>TRBJ2-7|TRBD2|once|TRBV6-6
CASSFPGLAGYEQYF
TGTGCCAGCAGTTTCCCGGGACTAGCGGGATACGAGCAGTACTTC
>TRBJ1-1|TRBD1|.|TRBV5-1
CASSRQGGTEAFF
TGCGCCAGCAGTAGACAGGGGGGAACTGAAGCTTTCTTT
>TRBJ1-2|.|.|TRBV25-1
CASSESPGWGSGGYTF
TGTGCCAGCAGTGAATCTCCAGGGTGGGGTAGTGGTGGCTACACCTTC
>TRBJ1-2|TRBD1|.|TRBV19
CASRDRGDLLRGGYTF
TGTGCCAGTAGGGACAGGGGTGATCTTTTGCGAGGGGGCTACACCTTC
>TRBJ2-1|.|.|TRBV5-1
CASSLLASSSSNEQFF
TGCGCCAGCAGCTTGCTAGCCTCCTCATCATCGAATGAGCAGTTCTTC
>TRBJ1-2|.|.|TRBV28
CASNQGSPNYGYTF
TGTGCCAGCAATCAGGGGAGCCCTAACTATGGCTACACCTTC
>TRBJ2-6|.|.|TRBV9
CASSSLGRLPAGANVLTF
TGTGCCAGCAGCTCTCTCGGCAGGCTGCCGGCTGGGGCCAACGTCCTGACTTTC
>TRBJ2-3|.|.|TRBV7-2
CASRPRGTGSQYF
TGTGCCAGCAGACCTAGGGGCACCGGGTCGCAGTATTTT